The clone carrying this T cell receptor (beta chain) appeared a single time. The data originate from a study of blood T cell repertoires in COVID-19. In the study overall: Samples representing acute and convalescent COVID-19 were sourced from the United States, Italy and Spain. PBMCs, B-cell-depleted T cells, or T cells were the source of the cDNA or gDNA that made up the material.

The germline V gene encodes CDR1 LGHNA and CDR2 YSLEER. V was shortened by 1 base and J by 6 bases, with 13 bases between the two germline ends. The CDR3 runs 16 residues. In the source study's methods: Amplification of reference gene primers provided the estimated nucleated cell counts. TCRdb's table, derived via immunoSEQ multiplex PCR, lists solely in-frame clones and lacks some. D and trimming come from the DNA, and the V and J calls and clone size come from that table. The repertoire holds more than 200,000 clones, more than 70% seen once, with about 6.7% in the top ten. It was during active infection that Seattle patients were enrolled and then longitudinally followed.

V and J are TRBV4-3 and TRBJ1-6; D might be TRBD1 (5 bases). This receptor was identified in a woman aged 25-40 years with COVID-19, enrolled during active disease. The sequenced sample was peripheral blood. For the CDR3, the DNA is TGCGCCAGCAGCCAAGTCTTCGTGGGGGGTAATTCACCCCTCCACTTT. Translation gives CASSQVFVGGNSPLHF.